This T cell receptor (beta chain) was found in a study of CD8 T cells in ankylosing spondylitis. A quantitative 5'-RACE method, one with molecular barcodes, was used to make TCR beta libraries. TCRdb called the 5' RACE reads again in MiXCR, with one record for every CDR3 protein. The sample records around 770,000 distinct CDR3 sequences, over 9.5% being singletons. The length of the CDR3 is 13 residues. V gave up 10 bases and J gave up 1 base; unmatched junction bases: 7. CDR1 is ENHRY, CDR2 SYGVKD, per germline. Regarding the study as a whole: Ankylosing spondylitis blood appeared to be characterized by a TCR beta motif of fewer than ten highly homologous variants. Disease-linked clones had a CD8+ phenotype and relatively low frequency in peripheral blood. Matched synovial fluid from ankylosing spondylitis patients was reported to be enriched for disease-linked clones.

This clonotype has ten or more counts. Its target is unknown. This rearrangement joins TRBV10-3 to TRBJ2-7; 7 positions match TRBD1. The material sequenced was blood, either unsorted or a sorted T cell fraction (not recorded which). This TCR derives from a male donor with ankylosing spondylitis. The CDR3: CATTHRGSYEQYF. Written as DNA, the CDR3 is TGTGCCACCACTCACAGGGGATCCTACGAGCAGTACTTC.